Listed below are T cell receptor beta chains from one sample, sequenced in a study of cytomegalovirus exposure and HLA in healthy donors. The protocol was immunoSEQ multiplex PCR, while the TCRdb copy is restricted to in-frame clones and leaves out a portion. Here the sample spans about 210,000 clones, more than 75% being singletons. Specimen: PBMCs. Source of these receptors: a woman under 40 in good health and CMV-seropositive. The CDR3 runs from the conserved cysteine through the conserved F or W. A D gene is named only where the DNA matches it firmly. Rows may omit the clone size; those that give it use once, few, many or a size class.

D gene: NA
J gene: TRBJ2-6
V gene: TRBV4-1
CDR3 length: 19
clone size: NA
CDR3 protein: CASSPTHRPPSSGANVLTF
CDR3 DNA: TGCGCCAGCAGCCCAACCCACAGACCCCCATCCTCTGGGGCCAACGTCCTGACTTTC

D gene: NA
J gene: TRBJ1-4
V gene: TRBV13
CDR3 length: 14
clone size: NA
CDR3 protein: CASSLRQGREKLFF
CDR3 DNA: TGTGCCAGCAGCTTAAGGCAGGGTCGGGAAAAACTGTTTTTT

D gene: TRBD1
J gene: TRBJ2-2
V gene: TRBV6-5
CDR3 length: 14
clone size: NA
CDR3 protein: CASQQGRNTGELFF
CDR3 DNA: TGTGCCAGTCAACAGGGGAGGAACACCGGGGAGCTGTTTTTT

D gene: NA
J gene: TRBJ2-2
V gene: TRBV4-3
CDR3 length: 14
clone size: NA
CDR3 protein: CASSWTTLTGELFF
CDR3 DNA: TGCGCCAGCAGTTGGACTACCCTCACCGGGGAGCTGTTTTTT

D gene: TRBD1
J gene: TRBJ2-1
V gene: TRBV15
CDR3 length: 13
clone size: few
CDR3 protein: CATSRSGTGQQFF
CDR3 DNA: TGTGCCACCAGCAGGTCCGGGACAGGGCAGCAGTTCTTC

D gene: NA
J gene: TRBJ1-2
V gene: TRBV5-1
CDR3 length: 14
clone size: NA
CDR3 protein: CASRAAPGLDGYTF
CDR3 DNA: TGCGCCAGCAGGGCAGCCCCAGGGCTCGATGGCTACACCTTC

D gene: NA
J gene: TRBJ2-4
V gene: TRBV21-1
CDR3 length: 13
clone size: NA
CDR3 protein: CASSFKGENIQYF
CDR3 DNA: TGTGCCAGCAGTTTCAAGGGGGAAAACATTCAGTACTTC

D gene: NA
J gene: TRBJ1-3
V gene: TRBV2
CDR3 length: 16
clone size: NA
CDR3 protein: CASSVGRGPPGNTIYF
CDR3 DNA: TGTGCCAGCAGTGTTGGGAGGGGCCCCCCTGGAAACACCATATATTTT

D gene: TRBD1
J gene: TRBJ2-3
V gene: TRBV7-3
CDR3 length: 14
clone size: NA
CDR3 protein: CASSSGQGTDTQYF
CDR3 DNA: TGTGCCAGCAGCTCGGGACAGGGCACAGATACGCAGTATTTT

D gene: NA
J gene: TRBJ1-1
V gene: TRBV7-3
CDR3 length: 13
clone size: NA
CDR3 protein: CASSPTENTEAFF
CDR3 DNA: TGTGCCAGCAGCCCGACAGAGAACACTGAAGCTTTCTTT

D gene: NA
J gene: TRBJ1-1
V gene: TRBV19
CDR3 length: 13
clone size: once
CDR3 protein: CASSGRADTEAFF
CDR3 DNA: TGTGCCAGTAGCGGGCGGGCGGACACTGAAGCTTTCTTT

D gene: TRBD1
J gene: TRBJ1-4
V gene: TRBV7-9
CDR3 length: 17
clone size: few
CDR3 protein: CASSLGTGLRGGEKLFF
CDR3 DNA: TGTGCCAGCAGCTTAGGGACAGGGCTACGCGGGGGTGAAAAACTGTTTTTT

D gene: TRBD1
J gene: TRBJ1-1
V gene: TRBV7-2
CDR3 length: 16
clone size: once
CDR3 protein: CASSVTAGGMRTEAFF
CDR3 DNA: TGTGCCAGCAGCGTTACTGCAGGGGGCATGCGGACTGAAGCTTTCTTT

D gene: NA
J gene: TRBJ2-7
V gene: TRBV10-1
CDR3 length: 13
clone size: NA
CDR3 protein: CASSTTGTYEQYF
CDR3 DNA: TGCGCCAGCAGTACCACAGGGACCTACGAGCAGTACTTC